The 31 T cell receptor beta chains below were found in one sample sequenced in a study of cytomegalovirus exposure and HLA in healthy donors. The PCR made use of 60 Vbeta and 13 Jbeta primers. Profiled with immunoSEQ multiplex PCR; TCRdb holds only in-frame clones, not every one. The listing contains about 70,000 clones. Sequencing was carried out using PBMCs. The receptors shown here come from a female donor in good health and CMV-seropositive.

The gene calls are TRBV18 and TRBJ1-2; tentatively, D is TRBD1 (5 bases). Germline V gives CDR1 KGHSH, CDR2 LQKENI. The CDR3 contains 17 residues. Trimming removed 2 bases from V and 8 bases from J, with 24 bases in between. The CDR3 reads CASSPSGGPSATGGYTF. CDR3 coding DNA: TGTGCCAGCTCACCATCCGGGGGACCCTCGGCGACCGGGGGCTACACCTTC.

The chain combines TRBV27 with TRBJ2-2; maybe TRBD2 (7 bases). V was shortened by 3 bases and J by 6 bases, with 14 bases between the two germline ends. Germline values: CDR1 MNHEY, CDR2 SMNVEV (reference sequence). The length of the CDR3 is 15 residues. The CDR3 is CASSFGQGRAGELFF. In DNA form, the CDR3 reads TGTGCCAGCAGTTTCGGGCAGGGGAGGGCCGGGGAGCTGTTTTTT.

The chain is built from TRBV5-1 and TRBJ2-7; D unclear. V shed 2 bases and J shed 1 base, with 10 bases lying between them. The length of the CDR3 is 14 residues. The germline V gene encodes CDR1 SGHRS and CDR2 YFSETQ. The CDR3 reads CASSFNSFSYEQYF. The CDR3 DNA follows: TGCGCCAGCAGCTTTAATTCCTTTTCCTACGAGCAGTACTTC.

CDR3 region: CASSLGTGRETQYF. The DNA of the CDR3 is TGTGCCAGCAGCTTAGGCACGGGTAGGGAGACCCAGTACTTC. The chain couples TRBV11-2 to TRBJ2-5; no definite D call. The germline V gene encodes CDR1 SGHAT and CDR2 FQNNGV. The CDR3 runs 14 residues. V lost 1 base, J lost 5 bases, and 11 bases lay in between.

This rearrangement joins TRBV7-9 to TRBJ2-7, with TRBD1 identical over 7 bases. Germline CDR1 reads SEHNR; CDR2 reads FQNEAQ (reference sequence). V shed 5 bases and J 3 bases; nucleotides not matched to a gene: 13. The CDR3 loop spans 16 amino acids. The CDR3: CASSPGTGEGGYEQYF. CDR3 nucleotide sequence: TGTGCCAGCAGCCCGGGAACAGGGGAAGGGGGCTACGAGCAGTACTTC.

The V and J genes are TRBV9 and TRBJ2-3, with 7 bases lining up with TRBD2. In germline, CDR1 is SGDLS, CDR2 YYNGEE. This CDR3 region has 16 residues. V lost 0 bases to trimming and J lost 4 bases; unmatched junction nucleotides: 8. The CDR3 loop is CASSVVGLAVPDTQYF. In nucleotides, the CDR3 is TGTGCCAGCAGCGTAGTTGGTCTAGCGGTGCCAGATACGCAGTATTTT.

The chain employs TRBV7-9 and TRBJ2-6; no clear D. The germline V and J ends were trimmed by 1 base and 0 bases, with 13 bases remaining between them. CDR1 and CDR2 from the germline V gene are SEHNR and FQNEAQ (reference sequence). The CDR3 runs 18 residues. The CDR3 DNA reads TGTGCCAGCAGCTTAGTCCAAAACGCCGGCTCTGGGGCCAACGTCCTGACTTTC. It encodes CASSLVQNAGSGANVLTF.

This chain connects TRBV11-3 to TRBJ2-7, with a weak D call TRBD2 (6 bases). The germline V gene encodes CDR1 SGHNT and CDR2 YENEEA. The V end lost 5 bases, the J end lost 0 bases, and 11 bases lay between the germline ends. CDR3 length: 14 residues. The CDR3 sequence: CASSPSGDSYEQYF. The CDR3, as DNA: TGTGCCAGCAGCCCTTCGGGGGACTCCTACGAGCAGTACTTC.

The chain joins TRBV4-1 to TRBJ2-7; the D gene is possibly TRBD2 (6 bases). Trimming removed 1 base at V and 5 bases at J, with 18 bases between. There are 16 residues in the CDR3. Germline V gene data show CDR1 as MGHRA and CDR2 as YSYEKL. This CDR3 is CASSQGSWRVGDEQYF. The CDR3, as DNA: TGCGCCAGCAGCCAAGGGTCCTGGAGGGTCGGGGACGAGCAGTACTTC.

The CDR3 DNA reads TGTGCCTGGAGTGTTGGGCTAGCGGGAGACGAGCAGTACTTC. Translating it yields CAWSVGLAGDEQYF. The rearrangement uses TRBV30 and TRBJ2-7; 10 bases align to TRBD2. From germline, CDR1 is GTSNPN and CDR2 SVGIG (reference sequence). J was trimmed by 5 bases and V by 0 bases; bases with no gene match: 4. The CDR3 contains 14 residues.

The genes are TRBV28 and TRBJ1-2, with a weak D call TRBD1 (5 bases). The CDR3 sequence is 12 residues long. Trimming stripped 4 bases from V and 8 bases from J, with 11 bases between. The germline gives CDR1 MDHEN, CDR2 SYDVKM. The CDR3 here is CASSSTGGGYTF. DNA of the CDR3: TGTGCCAGCAGTTCCACCGGGGGGGGCTACACCTTC.

This rearrangement joins TRBV6-1 to TRBJ2-1; the D gene is possibly TRBD1 (5 bases). Trimming pared 4 bases from V and 10 bases from J, leaving 11 bases between. The CDR3 covers 12 residues. CDR1 and CDR2 (germline): MNHNS, SASEGT. The CDR3 region is CASSALTVEQFF. The CDR3 bases are TGTGCCAGCAGTGCCCTGACAGTAGAGCAGTTCTTC.

In nucleotides, the CDR3 is TGCAGCGCCGCAGGCAGAGCTAACTATGGCTACACCTTC. Amino acid sequence: CSAAGRANYGYTF. The chain couples TRBV29-1 to TRBJ1-2; D uncertain. The CDR3 is 13 residues long. Germline V lookup: CDR1 SQVTM, CDR2 ANQGSEA. Trimming removed 7 bases at V and 0 bases at J, with 12 bases between. Full variable domain (rest looked up from reference TRBV29-1 and TRBJ1-2): SAVISQKPSRDICQRGTSLTIQCQVDSQVTMMFWYRQQPGQSLTLIATANQGSEATYESGFVIDKFPISRPNLTFSTLTVSNMSPEDSSIYLCSAAGRANYGYTFGSGTRLTVV.

Of note for this clone: This specimen includes other DNA sequences encoding the same CDR3. V is TRBV2 and J is TRBJ2-7; D call uncertain. The length of the CDR3 is 12 residues. Germline V gene data show CDR1 as SNHLY and CDR2 as FYNNEI. Deletions cut 4 bases from V and 0 bases from J, with 4 bases between. The CDR3 region is CASSASSYEQYF. The CDR3 DNA sequence: TGTGCCAGCAGTGCGAGCTCCTACGAGCAGTACTTC.

The V and J genes are TRBV5-1 and TRBJ2-7; the match to TRBD2 covers 7 bases. The CDR3 extends over 15 amino acids. The germline CDR1 and CDR2 sequences are SGHRS and YFSETQ. Trimming at V came to 2 bases and at J to 4 bases, leaving 9 bases not matched to a gene. The DNA for the CDR3 is TGCGCCAGCAGCTTACCAGCGGGGTTGGGGTACGAGCAGTACTTC. This sequence encodes CASSLPAGLGYEQYF. The complete variable domain, with remaining parts taken from reference TRBV5-1 and TRBJ2-7, reads KAGVTQTPRYLIKTRGQQVTLSCSPISGHRSVSWYQQTPGQGLQFLFEYFSETQRNKGNFPGRFSGRQFSNSRSEMNVSTLELGDSALYLCASSLPAGLGYEQYFGPGTRLTVT.

This chain uses TRBV4-3 with TRBJ1-5, with 7 nucleotides matching TRBD1. The V gene end was trimmed by 1 base and the J gene end by 6 bases; junction bases not matched to a gene: 3. This CDR3 has 14 amino acids. The V gene's germline CDR1 is LGHNA and CDR2 YSLEER. In nucleotides, the CDR3 is TGCGCCAGCAGCCAAGGGGACAGTTTTCAGCCCCAGCATTTT. It encodes CASSQGDSFQPQHF.

The V call is TRBV30, the J call TRBJ2-4; 11 bases are shared with TRBD2. Per germline, CDR1 GTSNPN and CDR2 SVGIG (reference sequence). The CDR3 is 17 amino acids. The ends lost 2 bases at V and 1 base at J; junction bases unmatched: 7. The CDR3 DNA reads as TGTGCCTGGAGTCAACTAGCGGGAGCTCTCGCCAAAAACATTCAGTACTTC. It translates to CAWSQLAGALAKNIQYF. Full variable domain (rest looked up from reference TRBV30 and TRBJ2-4): SQTIHQWPATLVQPVGSPLSLECTVEGTSNPNLYWYRQAAGRGLQLLFYSVGIGQISSEVPQNLSASRPQDRQFILSSKKLLLSDSGFYLCAWSQLAGALAKNIQYFGAGTRLSVL.

The V and J genes are TRBV2 and TRBJ2-2, with a tentative D call TRBD2 (6 bases). In germline, CDR1 is SNHLY, CDR2 FYNNEI. This CDR3 comprises 15 residues. Deletions cut 5 bases from V and 0 bases from J, with 10 bases between. The CDR3 DNA reads as TGTGCCAGCAGTTTGGGACTCTCGAACACCGGGGAGCTGTTTTTT. As protein: CASSLGLSNTGELFF.

The chain couples TRBV6-1 to TRBJ2-7; 8 positions agree with TRBD1. Germline V gene sequence: CDR1 MNHNS, CDR2 SASEGT. The CDR3 contains 16 residues. V trimming: 1 base; J trimming: 5 bases; junction bases outside the gene matches: 10. CDR3 amino acids: CASSEGPDRVIHEQYF. The CDR3, as DNA: TGTGCCAGCAGTGAAGGTCCGGACAGGGTAATCCACGAGCAGTACTTC.

The chain uses TRBV18 and TRBJ1-2, with a possible D match to TRBD1 (6 bases). The CDR3 is 15 residues long. Germline loops: CDR1 KGHSH, CDR2 LQKENI. V was trimmed by 3 bases and J by 4 bases, leaving 15 bases between them. The CDR3 DNA reads TGTGCCAGCTCACCCGTCAAGGGGGTGGCCTATGGCTACACCTTC. This gives the protein CASSPVKGVAYGYTF.

The J gene is TRBJ2-7, the V gene TRBV7-8; no reliable D call. V was pared by 5 bases and J by 5 bases, with 19 bases between. CDR1 and CDR2 from the germline V gene are SGHVS and FQNEAQ. This CDR3 is 15 amino acids long. In DNA, the CDR3 is TGTGCCAGCAGCCAACTATCAGCGAACGTCGACGAGCAGTACTTC. This translates into CASSQLSANVDEQYF.

CDR3 DNA sequence: TGTGCCAGCAAGACTTACGGGTTAATGGAAGCTTTCTTT. Protein: CASKTYGLMEAFF. V usage is TRBV6-5 and J usage is TRBJ1-1; D uncertain. Deletions cut 7 bases from V and 8 bases from J, with 17 bases between. CDR3 length: 13 amino acids. The germline CDR1 and CDR2 sequences are MNHEY and SVGAGI.

The chain has TRBV6-5 and TRBJ2-5, with D uncertain. The V end lost 5 bases, the J end lost 2 bases, and 12 bases lay between the germline ends. The CDR3 is 14 amino acids. Germline V gives CDR1 MNHEY, CDR2 SVGAGI. The CDR3 DNA reads as TGTGCCAGCAGTCGATCCACCCTACAAGAGACCCAGTACTTC. This codes for CASSRSTLQETQYF.

To note about this clone: Within the sample, other DNA sequences also encode this same CDR3. Here the CDR3 reads CSVEKSQVNYGYTF. The CDR3 DNA follows: TGCAGCGTTGAGAAGTCACAGGTGAACTATGGCTACACCTTC. This rearrangement joins TRBV29-1 to TRBJ1-2; D may be TRBD1 (5 bases). Between the trimmed V and J ends, which lost 3 bases and 2 bases, there was a span of 13 bases. The CDR3 loop spans 14 amino acids. Per germline, CDR1 SQVTM and CDR2 ANQGSEA.

Here the CDR3 DNA reads TGTGCCAGCAGCTTTGACAGGGTTGGCTACGAGCAGTACTTC. Translated, it gives CASSFDRVGYEQYF. This chain uses TRBV5-4 with TRBJ2-7, with 7 bases identical to TRBD1. V was pared by 2 bases and J by 3 bases, with 5 bases of the junction left unmatched. The CDR3 is 14 amino acids. The germline V gene encodes CDR1 SGHNT and CDR2 YYREEE (reference sequence). Using reference TRBV5-4 and TRBJ2-7 for the parts outside the CDR3, the full variable domain is ETGVTQSPTHLIKTRGQQVTLRCSSQSGHNTVSWYQQALGQGPQFIFQYYREEENGRGNFPPRFSGLQFPNYSSELNVNALELDDSALYLCASSFDRVGYEQYFGPGTRLTVT.

The CDR3 reads CASKIGRENTGELFF. The CDR3 nucleotides are TGCGCCAGCAAAATAGGGCGGGAGAACACCGGGGAGCTGTTTTTT. This chain links TRBV10-2 with TRBJ2-2; D perhaps matches TRBD2 (6 bases). Trimming took 7 bases from V and 1 from J, leaving 13 bases between them. Per the germline V gene, CDR1 is WSHSY and CDR2 is SAAADI. The CDR3 totals 15 residues.

The genes are TRBV7-6 and TRBJ2-5; 12 bases match TRBD2. J lost 8 bases, V lost 5 bases, and 6 bases had no gene match. Germline V gene sequence: CDR1 SGHVS, CDR2 FNYEAQ. The CDR3 has 14 residues. The CDR3: CASSLGTSGSTQYF. CDR3 in DNA: TGTGCCAGCAGCCTCGGGACTAGCGGGTCTACCCAGTACTTC.

V usage is TRBV28 and J usage is TRBJ2-7; 9 nucleotides line up with TRBD1. The germline gives CDR1 MDHEN, CDR2 SYDVKM. V dropped 3 bases and J dropped 5; count of bases not matched to a gene: 5. The CDR3 consists of 14 residues. The CDR3 DNA reads TGTGCCAGCAGTTTCGGACAGGGGAGGAACGAGCAGTACTTC. Its protein product is CASSFGQGRNEQYF.

The rearrangement links TRBV18 to TRBJ2-3, with D perhaps TRBD1 (7 bases). CDR3 size: 15 residues. Trimming stripped 1 base from V and 3 bases from J, with 11 bases between. The germline gives CDR1 KGHSH, CDR2 LQKENI. The CDR3 sequence is CASSPLRGATDTQYF. CDR3 nucleotides: TGTGCCAGCTCACCACTCAGGGGGGCAACAGATACGCAGTATTTT. The variable domain in full, completed from reference TRBV18 and TRBJ2-3, reads NAGVMQNPRHLVRRRGQEARLRCSPMKGHSHVYWYRQLPEEGLKFMVYLQKENIIDESGMPKERFSAEFPKEGPSILRIQQVVRGDSAAYFCASSPLRGATDTQYFGPGTRLTVL.

As for this clone: The junction and the germline gene differ at one end; a read error may be behind it. The V and J genes are TRBV6-1 and TRBJ1-1; 10 nucleotides agree with TRBD1. CDR3 length: 16 amino acids. Germline loops: CDR1 MNHNS, CDR2 SASEGT. CDR3 residues: CASSEGQGLMNTEDFF. The CDR3 nucleotides are TGTGCCAGCAGTGAGGGACAGGGGCTCATGAACACTGAAGATTTCTTT.

This sequence joins TRBV7-9 and TRBJ2-3; no clear D. This CDR3 has 12 residues. Germline CDR1 reads SEHNR; CDR2 reads FQNEAQ (reference sequence). V lost 5 bases, J lost 2 bases, and 5 bases lay in between. The CDR3 DNA is TGTGCCAGCAGCCGGGTCACAGATACGCAGTATTTT. Its protein product is CASSRVTDTQYF.